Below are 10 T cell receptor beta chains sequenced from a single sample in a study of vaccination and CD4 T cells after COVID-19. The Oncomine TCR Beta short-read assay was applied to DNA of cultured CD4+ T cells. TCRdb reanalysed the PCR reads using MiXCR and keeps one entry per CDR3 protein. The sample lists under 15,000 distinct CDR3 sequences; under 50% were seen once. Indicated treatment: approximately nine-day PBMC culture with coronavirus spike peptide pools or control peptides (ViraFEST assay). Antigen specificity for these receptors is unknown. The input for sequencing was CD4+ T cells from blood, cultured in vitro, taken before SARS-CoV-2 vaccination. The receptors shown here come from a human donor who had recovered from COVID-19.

The CDR3 bases are TGTGCCAGCTCACCACAAGGGGTGGAGACCCAGTACTTC. The encoded protein is CASSPQGVETQYF. This chain uses TRBV18 with TRBJ2-5; possibly TRBD1 for D (5 bases). CDR3 length equals 13 residues. Between the trimmed V and J ends, which lost 1 base and 5 bases, there was a span of 8 bases. Germline CDR1 reads KGHSH; CDR2 reads LQKENI.

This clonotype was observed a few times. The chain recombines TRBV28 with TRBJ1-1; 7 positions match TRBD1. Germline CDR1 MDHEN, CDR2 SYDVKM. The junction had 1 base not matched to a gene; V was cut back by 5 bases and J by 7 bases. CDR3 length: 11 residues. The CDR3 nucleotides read TGTGCCAGCAGTAACAGGGGTGAAGCTTTCTTT. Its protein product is CASSNRGEAFF. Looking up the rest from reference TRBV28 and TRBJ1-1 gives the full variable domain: DVKVTQSSRYLVKRTGEKVFLECVQDMDHENMFWYRQDPGLGLRLIYFSYDVKMKEKGDIPEGYSVSREKKERFSLILESASTNQTSMYLCASSNRGEAFFGQGTRLTVV.

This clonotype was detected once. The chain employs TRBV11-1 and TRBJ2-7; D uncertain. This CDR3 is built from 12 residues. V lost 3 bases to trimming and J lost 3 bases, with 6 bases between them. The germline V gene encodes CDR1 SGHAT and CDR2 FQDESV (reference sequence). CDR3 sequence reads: CASSLASYEQYF. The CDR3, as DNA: TGTGCCAGCAGCTTGGCTAGCTACGAGCAGTACTTC.

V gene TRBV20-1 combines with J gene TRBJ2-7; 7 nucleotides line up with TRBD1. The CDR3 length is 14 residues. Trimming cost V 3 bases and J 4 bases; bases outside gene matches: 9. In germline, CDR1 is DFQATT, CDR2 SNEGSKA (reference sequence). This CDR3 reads CSASRDSRSYEQYF. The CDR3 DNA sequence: TGCAGTGCTAGCCGGGACAGTAGATCTTACGAGCAGTACTTC.

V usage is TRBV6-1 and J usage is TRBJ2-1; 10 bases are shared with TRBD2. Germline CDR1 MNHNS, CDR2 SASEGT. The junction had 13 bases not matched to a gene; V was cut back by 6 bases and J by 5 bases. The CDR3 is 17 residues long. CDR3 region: CASSPFRGLAGDNEQFF. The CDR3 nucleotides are TGTGCCAGCAGCCCCTTTCGCGGCCTAGCGGGGGACAATGAGCAGTTCTTC.

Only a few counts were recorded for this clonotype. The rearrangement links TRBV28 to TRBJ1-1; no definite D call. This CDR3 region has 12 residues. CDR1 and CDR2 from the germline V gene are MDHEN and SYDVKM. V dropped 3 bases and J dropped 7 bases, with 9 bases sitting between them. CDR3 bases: TGTGCCAGCAGTTTTAGACATCTTGAAGCTTTCTTT. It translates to CASSFRHLEAFF.

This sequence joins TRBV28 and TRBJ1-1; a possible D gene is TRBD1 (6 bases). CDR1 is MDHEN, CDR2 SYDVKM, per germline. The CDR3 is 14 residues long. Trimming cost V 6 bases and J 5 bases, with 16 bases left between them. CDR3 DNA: TGTGCCAGCAGGTTGGGGGGCATGGGGACTGAAGCTTTCTTT. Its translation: CASRLGGMGTEAFF. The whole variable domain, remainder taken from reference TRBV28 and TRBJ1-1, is DVKVTQSSRYLVKRTGEKVFLECVQDMDHENMFWYRQDPGLGLRLIYFSYDVKMKEKGDIPEGYSVSREKKERFSLILESASTNQTSMYLCASRLGGMGTEAFFGQGTRLTVV.

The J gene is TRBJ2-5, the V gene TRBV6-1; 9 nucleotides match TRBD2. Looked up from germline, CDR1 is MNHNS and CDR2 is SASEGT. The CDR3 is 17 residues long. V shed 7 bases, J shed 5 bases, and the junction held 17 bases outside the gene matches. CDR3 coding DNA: TGTGCCAGCAACCCAATCGGAGCGGGGGGCGTCTCGGAGACCCAGTACTTC. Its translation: CASNPIGAGGVSETQYF.

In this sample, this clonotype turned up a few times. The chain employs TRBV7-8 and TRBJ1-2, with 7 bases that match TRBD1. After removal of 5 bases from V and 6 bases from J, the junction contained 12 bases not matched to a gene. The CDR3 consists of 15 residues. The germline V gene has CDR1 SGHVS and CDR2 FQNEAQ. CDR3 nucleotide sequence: TGTGCCAGCAGCCCCCGGACAGGCCCAGCCAATGGCTACACCTTC. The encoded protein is CASSPRTGPANGYTF.

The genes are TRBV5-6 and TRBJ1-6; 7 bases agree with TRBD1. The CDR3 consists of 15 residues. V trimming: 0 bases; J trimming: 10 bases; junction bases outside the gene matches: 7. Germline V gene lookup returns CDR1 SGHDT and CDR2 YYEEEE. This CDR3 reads CASSLDRDRDSPLHF. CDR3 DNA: TGTGCCAGCAGCTTGGACCGGGACAGAGACTCACCCCTCCACTTT.